This TCR beta chain is from a study of OX40 agonist ivuxolimab in advanced cancers. On the study more broadly: Given to patients was ivuxolimab, an agonistic anti-OX40 (CD134) antibody. Study conclusions and caveats: There were, on average, more expanded clones in CD8+ T cells than in CD4+. By week 6 at 0.1 to 3.0 mg/kg, blood CD4+ and CD8+ T cells had expanded clonally.

The assay was immunoSEQ multiplex PCR, and TCRdb's table has in-frame clones only and misses some. The table includes 50,000 to 65,000 clones, about 90% detected once. Systemic immunosuppression or a history of autoimmune disease excluded patients. Concerning this clone itself: The antigen is not known.

Germline V lookup: CDR1 GTSNPN, CDR2 SVGIG (reference sequence). V was clipped by 5 bases and J by 8 bases, with 9 bases between them. This CDR3 spans 10 amino acids. The TCR comes from an adult with an advanced solid tumor such as melanoma, head and neck, liver or kidney cancer. Sequenced material: CD4+ or CD8+ T cells sorted from blood, taken in a trial of the OX40 agonist ivuxolimab. This chain joins TRBV30 and TRBJ1-2; D gene uncertain. The CDR3 sequence is CAWGVQGYTF. The CDR3 nucleotides are TGTGCCTGGGGAGTACAAGGCTACACCTTC.